A selection of T cell receptor beta chains follows, all from one sample in a study of cytomegalovirus exposure and HLA in healthy donors. TCRdb's table, derived via immunoSEQ multiplex PCR, lists solely in-frame clones and lacks some. This sample yields around 190,000 clones, of which less than 85% are seen a single time; 5% to 7% belongs to the top ten. The sample was PBMCs. All receptors come from a middle-aged man in good health and CMV-seronegative. CDR3s include the opening cysteine and the closing phenylalanine or tryptophan. Each record gives: J gene, clone size, V gene, D gene, CDR3 DNA, CDR3 protein. A D gene is named only where the DNA matches it firmly. Only part of the rows carry a size: once, few, many, or a class if the clone is expanded.

TRBJ2-3 many TRBV25-1 TRBD2 TGTGCCAGCAAGGGACTAGCGGGAGTAAAAGATACGCAGTATTTT CASKGLAGVKDTQYF
TRBJ2-5 NA TRBV7-9 TRBD2 TGTGCCAGGTCTAGCGGGACGGGGGATGAAACCCAGTACTTC CARSSGTGDETQYF
TRBJ1-3 NA TRBV9 TRBD1 TGTGCCAGCAGCGAATGGGGGACAGGGGACATCTCTGGAAACACCATATATTTT CASSEWGTGDISGNTIYF
TRBJ1-4 NA TRBV15 TRBD1 TGTGCCACCAGCAGAATAAGGACAGGGGATGGAACTAATGAAAAACTGTTTTTT CATSRIRTGDGTNEKLFF
TRBJ2-3 NA TRBV11-2 NA TGTGCCAGCAGCGGTTCTAGCGGTGGGGGCCGGGATACGCAGTATTTT CASSGSSGGGRDTQYF
TRBJ2-2 once TRBV19 NA TGTGCCAGTAGTCACTACAACCTCGGGGAGCTGTTTTTT CASSHYNLGELFF
TRBJ2-4 NA TRBV6-6 NA TGTGCCAGCAGTTCCGCCGGGAGAGGAGGAAACATTCAGTACTTC CASSSAGRGGNIQYF
TRBJ2-7 NA TRBV7-2 TRBD2 TGTGCCAGCAGCTCTAGCGGGGGGACAATCTACGAGCAGTACTTC CASSSSGGTIYEQYF
TRBJ1-1 NA TRBV9 NA TGTGCCAGCAGCGAAGGGGGTTCACTAATGAACACTGAAGCTTTCTTT CASSEGGSLMNTEAFF
TRBJ2-3 NA TRBV11-3 TRBD2 TGTGCCAGCAGCTTAGGAGGGACTAGCGGGGGGGCGAATACGCAGTATTTT CASSLGGTSGGANTQYF
TRBJ1-1 few TRBV15 NA TGTGCCACCAGCAGAGACAGAAAGAACACTGAAGCTTTCTTT CATSRDRKNTEAFF
TRBJ2-4 NA TRBV28 NA TGTGCCAGCAGCCCGGCACAGGGTGGTAACATTCAGTACTTC CASSPAQGGNIQYF
TRBJ2-7 once TRBV9 NA TGTGCCAGCAGCCAGTCCAGCTCGGGAGAGCAGTACTTC CASSQSSSGEQYF
TRBJ1-1 NA TRBV29-1 TRBD1 TGCAGCGCCTCCCGGACAGGGAGTACTGAAGCTTTCTTT CSASRTGSTEAFF
TRBJ1-2 few TRBV5-4 NA TGTGCCAGCAGCTTGAGGCAGGTTGCTAACTATGGCTACACCTTC CASSLRQVANYGYTF
TRBJ2-2 few TRBV9 NA TGTGCCAGCAGCGTAGTCTCAGGGGGGACCGGGGAGCTGTTTTTT CASSVVSGGTGELFF
TRBJ2-4 NA TRBV5-1 NA TGCGCCAGCAGCGGGGGGAGGATCCAAAACATTCAGTACTTC CASSGGRIQNIQYF
TRBJ2-3 NA TRBV6-4 NA TGTGCCAGCAGTGACCTCGGCGGTACGCAGTATTTT CASSDLGGTQYF
TRBJ1-3 NA TRBV5-6 NA TGTGCCAGCAGCCAAAACTCTGGAAACACCATATATTTT CASSQNSGNTIYF
TRBJ1-2 NA TRBV6-6 NA TGTGCCAGCAGTTTAGAGAACTATGGCTACACCTTC CASSLENYGYTF
TRBJ2-2 once TRBV7-9 TRBD1 TGTGCCAGCAGCTTTATAGGGGGCCCCGGGGAGCTGTTTTTT CASSFIGGPGELFF
TRBJ2-7 NA TRBV9 NA TGTGCCAGCAGCGTAGGCCCGGGTGGCTACGAGCAGTACTTC CASSVGPGGYEQYF
TRBJ1-2 NA TRBV5-1 TRBD1 TGCGCCAGCAGCGGAACGATGGGACAGACCAGCAACTATGGCTACACCTTC CASSGTMGQTSNYGYTF
TRBJ2-7 NA TRBV20-1 NA TGCAGTGCTAGAGCGTTGTTCGAGCAGTACTTC CSARALFEQYF
TRBJ1-4 NA TRBV25-1 TRBD1 TGTGCCAGCAGTCCCTACAGGGGTGGGGAAAAACTGTTTTTT CASSPYRGGEKLFF
TRBJ1-2 NA TRBV6-5 NA TGTGCCAGCAAACTCGGGGGGGGCGCCTATGGCTACACCTTC CASKLGGGAYGYTF
TRBJ2-4 once TRBV19 TRBD2 TGTGCCAGTAGTCATACGGGGGGGGTTTTGAACATTCAGTACTTC CASSHTGGVLNIQYF